Listed below are T cell receptor beta chains from one sample, sequenced in a study of T-cell reconstitution after alpha-beta-depleted transplantation in children. TCRdb analysed the PCR reads with MiXCR anew, one entry per CDR3 protein. The sample records over 400,000 distinct CDR3 sequences, roughly an eighth being singletons. The source material was PBMCs from the stem cell graft donor, sampled from the stem cell graft. These receptors were collected from a human donor who donated a stem cell graft to a child with combined immunodeficiency. The CDR3 runs from the conserved cysteine through the conserved F or W. D genes are given only for firm matches. Clone size is stated in some rows and not others, as once, few, many or a class when expanded.

CDR3 length,V gene,J gene,clone size,D gene,CDR3 DNA,CDR3 protein
14,TRBV20-1,TRBJ2-5,many,NA,TGCAGTGCCGCCCCTCGACTTTTCCAAGAGACCCAGTACTTC,CSAAPRLFQETQYF
19,TRBV4-2,TRBJ2-7,many,TRBD1,TGTGCCAGCAGCCAACACGCGATGACAGGGGTAGGGAGCTCCTACGAGCAGTACTTC,CASSQHAMTGVGSSYEQYF
15,TRBV30,TRBJ1-5,NA,NA,TGTGCCTGGAGCTTCGGGGCATCGAGCAATCAGCCCCAGCATTTT,CAWSFGASSNQPQHF
14,TRBV5-6,TRBJ2-1,few,NA,TGTGCCAGCAGCGCCGGGACCAACTACAATGAGCAGTTCTTC,CASSAGTNYNEQFF
14,TRBV4-3,TRBJ2-3,many,NA,TGCGCCAGCAGCCCAGGACATGGCACAGATACGCAGTATTTT,CASSPGHGTDTQYF
13,TRBV12-3/TRBV12-4,TRBJ1-5,many,TRBD1,TGTGCCAGCAGCGGACAGGGTCGGCAGCCCCAGCATTTT,CASSGQGRQPQHF
16,TRBV5-1,TRBJ2-3,NA,TRBD1,TGCGCCAGCAGCTTCCGGACAGGGACATCCACAGATACGCAGTATTTT,CASSFRTGTSTDTQYF
13,TRBV20-1,TRBJ2-7,NA,NA,TGCAGTGCTAGAGTGCAGGCGACCTACGAGCAGTACTTC,CSARVQATYEQYF
13,TRBV29-1,TRBJ2-4,few,TRBD1,TGCAGCGTTGAGGCAGGGGGCGCAAACATTCAGTACTTC,CSVEAGGANIQYF
14,TRBV24-1,TRBJ2-7,few,NA,TGTGCCACCAGTGATTCAGACGGGAGCTACGAGCAGTACTTC,CATSDSDGSYEQYF
15,TRBV27,TRBJ1-1,few,TRBD1,TGTGCCAGCAGTCGCCCGGGACAGTGGAACACTGAAGCTTTCTTT,CASSRPGQWNTEAFF
15,TRBV4-3,TRBJ2-1,NA,TRBD2,TGCGCCAGCAGCCAAGCTAGCGGGATTAACAATGAGCAGTTCTTC,CASSQASGINNEQFF
13,TRBV12-3/TRBV12-4,TRBJ2-7,many,TRBD2,TGTGCCAGCAGTGCGGGACTAAGGGGCGAGCAGTACTTC,CASSAGLRGEQYF
15,TRBV7-3,TRBJ2-5,NA,TRBD1,TGTGCCAGCAGCTTAAGGGACAGTATCCGTGAGACCCAGTACTTC,CASSLRDSIRETQYF
14,TRBV20-1,TRBJ2-7,NA,NA,TGCAGTGCTAGTGGGCAGGGATCGCTCTACGAGCAGTACTTC,CSASGQGSLYEQYF
14,TRBV20-1,TRBJ1-2,NA,NA,TGCAGTGCCGAAACAGGGATATCACGCTATGGCTACACCTTC,CSAETGISRYGYTF
14,TRBV6-5,TRBJ1-6,few,TRBD1,TGTGCCAGCAGTTTGGACAGGGTGCATTCACCCCTCCACTTT,CASSLDRVHSPLHF
13,TRBV30,TRBJ2-2,few,NA,TGTGCCTGGAGTGTACGAGACAGCGGGGAGCTGTTTTTT,CAWSVRDSGELFF
13,TRBV20-1,TRBJ1-5,NA,NA,TGCAGTGCTTCAGGACGGGTCAATCAGCCCCAGCATTTT,CSASGRVNQPQHF
14,TRBV7-8,TRBJ2-3,many,NA,TGTGCCAGCAGCCCTCGCCGGCGCACAGATACGCAGTATTTT,CASSPRRRTDTQYF
17,TRBV29-1,TRBJ2-2,few,TRBD1,TGCAGCGCCGCAACGAAGGGGACAGCGCATTACACCGGGGAGCTGTTTTTT,CSAATKGTAHYTGELFF
15,TRBV5-4,TRBJ2-2,NA,TRBD1,TGTGCCAGCAGCCCAACAGGGGGCGATCCCGGGGAGCTGTTTTTT,CASSPTGGDPGELFF
11,TRBV5-6,TRBJ2-1,few,NA,TGTGCCAGCAGCTCGGGTTGGGAGCAGTTCTTC,CASSSGWEQFF